The 6 T cell receptor beta chains below come from one sample, sequenced in a study of shared clonotypes between healthy human individuals. Profiled with immunoSEQ multiplex PCR; TCRdb holds only in-frame clones, not every one. Of millions of clones in the sample, about 95% are singletons; the top ten hold roughly 1%. CD45RO-negative, CCR7-selected cells formed the naive CD8 fraction, which excluded terminally differentiated effector memory CD45RA+ cells. The sequenced sample consisted of naive CD8+ T cells sorted from blood. These receptors all stem from a man between 18 and 35 years old in good health.

This clone was seen once. Sequence at one end of the junction differs from germline and may be a read error. The chain joins TRBV10-2 to TRBJ2-2; the D gene is possibly TRBD2 (5 bases). The CDR3 spans 12 residues. Germline CDR1 is WSHSY and CDR2 is SAAADI. As DNA, the CDR3 is TGCGCCAGCAGCGGGAACGCCGGGGAGCTGTTTTTT. This sequence encodes CASSGNAGELFF.

This clone was counted once. Within the sample, other DNA sequences also encode this same CDR3. The chain joins TRBV10-2 to TRBJ2-5, with D hard to call. The CDR3 is made up of 11 amino acids. Germline lookup yields CDR1 WSHSY and CDR2 SAAADI. Trimming cost V 2 bases and J 5 bases, with 3 bases left between them. The CDR3 coding sequence is TGCGCCAGCAGTGAGATCGAGACCCAGTACTTC. Encoded protein: CASSEIETQYF.

This clone was observed once. The chain carries TRBV7-9 and TRBJ2-5, with D perhaps matching TRBD1 (5 bases). Germline V gene lookup returns CDR1 SEHNR and CDR2 FQNEAQ (reference sequence). Trimming took 0 bases from V and 3 from J, leaving 5 bases between them. The CDR3 is 13 amino acids. The CDR3 spells CASSLAREETQYF. CDR3 sequence (DNA): TGTGCCAGCAGCTTAGCCAGGGAAGAGACCCAGTACTTC.

The rearrangement uses TRBV4-1 and TRBJ2-1; TRBD2 might be the D (5 bases). V was trimmed by 4 bases and J by 0 bases, leaving 13 bases between them. The CDR3 is 16 amino acids. Germline CDR1 is MGHRA and CDR2 is YSYEKL. The CDR3 region has the DNA TGCGCCAGCAGCCCTGAGCGGAGCAGCTCCTACAATGAGCAGTTCTTC. Encoded protein: CASSPERSSSYNEQFF.

The chain recombines TRBV7-8 with TRBJ2-2, with TRBD1 matching 10 bases. Germline loops: CDR1 SGHVS, CDR2 FQNEAQ. The V gene end was trimmed by 5 bases and the J gene end by 0 bases; junction bases not matched to a gene: 15. The CDR3 is 20 residues long. The CDR3 nucleotides read TGTGCCAGCAGCATAATGGGGACAGGGGAAAGACTCGCGAACACCGGGGAGCTGTTTTTT. It translates to CASSIMGTGERLANTGELFF. Drawing the rest from reference TRBV7-8 and TRBJ2-2, the complete variable domain is GAGVSQSPRYKVAKRGQDVALRCDPISGHVSLFWYQQALGQGPEFLTYFQNEAQLDKSGLPSDRFFAERPEGSVSTLKIQRTQQEDSAVYLCASSIMGTGERLANTGELFFGEGSRLTVL.

The V call is TRBV4-3, the J call TRBJ1-3, with D possibly TRBD1 on 5 matching bases. Per germline, CDR1 LGHNA and CDR2 YSLEER. This CDR3 contains 18 residues. Trimming took off 0 bases at V and 4 bases at J, with 19 bases between the two ends. The CDR3 loop is CASSQEVAGTFVGNTIYF. DNA of the CDR3: TGCGCCAGCAGCCAAGAAGTGGCAGGGACTTTCGTCGGAAACACCATATATTTT.